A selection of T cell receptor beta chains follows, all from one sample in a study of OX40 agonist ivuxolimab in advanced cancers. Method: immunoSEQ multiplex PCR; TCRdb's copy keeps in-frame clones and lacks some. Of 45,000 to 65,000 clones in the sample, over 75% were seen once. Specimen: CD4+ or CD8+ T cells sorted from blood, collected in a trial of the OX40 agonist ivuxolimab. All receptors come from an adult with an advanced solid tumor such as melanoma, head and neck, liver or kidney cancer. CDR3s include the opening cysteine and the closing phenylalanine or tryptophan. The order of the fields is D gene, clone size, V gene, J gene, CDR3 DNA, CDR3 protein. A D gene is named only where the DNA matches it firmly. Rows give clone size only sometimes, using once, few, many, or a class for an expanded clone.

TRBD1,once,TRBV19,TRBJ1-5,TGTGCCAGTAGTAAACCGACCGGGACAGGGCCGAATCAGCCCCAGCATTTT,CASSKPTGTGPNQPQHF
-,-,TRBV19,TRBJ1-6,TGTGCCAGTAGTATAGTTCCAGATAATTCACCCCTCCACTTT,CASSIVPDNSPLHF
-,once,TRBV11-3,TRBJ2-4,TGTGCCAGCAGCCGCCCGCCCAAAAACATTCAGTACTTC,CASSRPPKNIQYF
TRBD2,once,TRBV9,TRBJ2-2,TGTGCCAGCAGCGTAGTCGATAGCGGGGTTGCCGGGGAGCTGTTTTTT,CASSVVDSGVAGELFF
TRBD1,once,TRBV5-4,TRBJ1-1,TGTGCCAGCAGCTCCGCCAAACAGGGGAGCACTGAAGCTTTCTTT,CASSSAKQGSTEAFF
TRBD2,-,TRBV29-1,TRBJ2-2,TGCAGCGTTCGACTAGCGGAGTTAACCGGGGAGCTGTTTTTT,CSVRLAELTGELFF
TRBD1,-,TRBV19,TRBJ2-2,TGTGCCAGTTCGACAGGGAATGCGCCCGGGGAGCTGTTTTTT,CASSTGNAPGELFF
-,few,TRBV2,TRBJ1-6,TGTGCCAGCAGTGATCAGGGGCTCCTCGAATCACCCCTCCACTTT,CASSDQGLLESPLHF
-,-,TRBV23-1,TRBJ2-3,TGCGCCAGCAGTCAATCTCCCCCCGGGAAGCCAAACACAGATACGCAGTATTTT,CASSQSPPGKPNTDTQYF
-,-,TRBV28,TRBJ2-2,TGTGCCAGCAGTTTATGGGGGAGGAGGGGCACCGGGGAGCTGTTTTTT,CASSLWGRRGTGELFF
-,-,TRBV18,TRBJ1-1,TGTGCCAGCTCACCGGTTTCGGGGGGCCCTGAAGCTTTCTTT,CASSPVSGGPEAFF
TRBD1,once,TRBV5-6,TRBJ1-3,TGTGCCAGCAGCTTTGAAGGACAGGGATGGGCTAGTGGAGGAAACACCATATATTTT,CASSFEGQGWASGGNTIYF
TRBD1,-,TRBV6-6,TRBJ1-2,TGTGCCAGCAGTAAAGGGACAGGGGCTTTCTATGGCTACACCTTC,CASSKGTGAFYGYTF
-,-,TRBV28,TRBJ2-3,TGTGCCAGCAGTTCCCCGACAGATACGCAGTATTTT,CASSSPTDTQYF
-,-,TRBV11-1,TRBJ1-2,TGTGCCAGCAGCTTATCCTCCGGGACCGGTAACTATGGCTACACCTTC,CASSLSSGTGNYGYTF
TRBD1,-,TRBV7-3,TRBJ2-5,TGTGCCAGCAGCCCACGGGACAGGGGAGGGCAAGAGACCCAGTACTTC,CASSPRDRGGQETQYF
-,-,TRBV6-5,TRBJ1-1,TGTGCCTCGAAGAGGGACACTGAAGCTTTCTTT,CASKRDTEAFF
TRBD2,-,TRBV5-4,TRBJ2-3,TGTGCCAGCAGCGCAACTAGCGGGGGCACAGATACGCAGTATTTT,CASSATSGGTDTQYF
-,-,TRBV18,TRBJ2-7,TGTGCCAGCTCACCGAGGGGGGTCTTGGACGAGCAGTACTTC,CASSPRGVLDEQYF
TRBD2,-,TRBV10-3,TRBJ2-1,TGTGCCATCAGTGAGAGGGGCGGACTAGCGGGGAACAATGAGCAGTTCTTC,CAISERGGLAGNNEQFF
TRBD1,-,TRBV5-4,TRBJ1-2,TGTGCCAGCAGCTTACCGGGACAGGGAAGAAACTATGGCTACACCTTC,CASSLPGQGRNYGYTF
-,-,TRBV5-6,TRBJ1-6,TGTGCCAGCAGCTTGGATTACGAAGACCCCTCACCCCTCCACTTT,CASSLDYEDPSPLHF
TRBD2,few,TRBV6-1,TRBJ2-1,TGTGCCAGCACCCTAGCGGGGGGCCTAAGCAATGAGCAGTTCTTC,CASTLAGGLSNEQFF
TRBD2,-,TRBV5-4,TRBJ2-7,TGTGCCAGCAGCCCGGGGGGGGAGAAAGCCCACGAGCAGTACTTC,CASSPGGEKAHEQYF
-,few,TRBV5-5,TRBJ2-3,TGTGCCAGCAGGGCTGCACTAGTAGCGACAGATACGCAGTATTTT,CASRAALVATDTQYF
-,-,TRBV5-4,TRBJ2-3,TGTGCCAGCAGCTTTAGCGGTGCTAGCACAGATACGCAGTATTTT,CASSFSGASTDTQYF
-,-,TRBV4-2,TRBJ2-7,TGTGCCAGCATAGTCATCTACGAGCAGTACTTC,CASIVIYEQYF
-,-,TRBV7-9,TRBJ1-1,TGTGCCAGCAGCTTAGATTGGGAAACTGAAGCTTTCTTT,CASSLDWETEAFF
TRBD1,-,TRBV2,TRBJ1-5,TGTGCCAGCAGACAGGGGGCGGGGAGCAATCAGCCCCAGCATTTT,CASRQGAGSNQPQHF
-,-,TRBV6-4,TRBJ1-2,TGTGCCAGCAGTGACTCGAGCAGCGGCGTTCACTATGGCTACACCTTC,CASSDSSSGVHYGYTF
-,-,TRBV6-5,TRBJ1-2,TGTGCCAGCAGTTACGGTAAGGTGACACCTGGCTACACCTTC,CASSYGKVTPGYTF
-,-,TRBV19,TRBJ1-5,TGTGCCAGTAGTAGGCCCCCAGAGCCCCAGCATTTT,CASSRPPEPQHF
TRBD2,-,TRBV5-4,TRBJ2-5,TGTGCCAGCAGCCAATCGAGCGGGGCCCAAGAGACCCAGTACTTC,CASSQSSGAQETQYF
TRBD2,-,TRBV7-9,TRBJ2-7,TGTGCCAGCAGCCCCAGGCCCGGCTACGGACTAGCGGGGGACGAGCAGTACTTC,CASSPRPGYGLAGDEQYF
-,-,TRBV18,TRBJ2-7,TGTGCCAGCTCACCCTCGGGGCAGGAGCAGTACTTC,CASSPSGQEQYF
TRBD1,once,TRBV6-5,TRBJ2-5,TGTGCCAGCAGTTACTCGACGGCAGGGGGCCTGGAGACCCAGTACTTC,CASSYSTAGGLETQYF
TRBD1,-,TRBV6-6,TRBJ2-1,TGTGCCAGCAGAAGGGACAGGGGGGAACACAATGAGCAGTTCTTC,CASRRDRGEHNEQFF
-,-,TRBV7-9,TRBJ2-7,TGTGCCAGCAGCTTCACTACCTACGAGCAGTACTTC,CASSFTTYEQYF
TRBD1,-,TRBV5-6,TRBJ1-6,TGTGCCAGCAGCTTGGTATCGGGCAGGGGGGTCGCATCACCCCTCCACTTT,CASSLVSGRGVASPLHF
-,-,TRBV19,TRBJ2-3,TGTGCCAGTAGTATCAGGGGAAGAGATACGCAGTATTTT,CASSIRGRDTQYF
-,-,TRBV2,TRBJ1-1,TGTGCCAGCAGGACCCAGGCGGCGGACACTGAAGCTTTCTTT,CASRTQAADTEAFF
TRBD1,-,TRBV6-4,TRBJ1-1,TGTGCCAGCAGTAGGGACAGGGGGAACACTGAAGCTTTCTTT,CASSRDRGNTEAFF
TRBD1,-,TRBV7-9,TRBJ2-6,TGTGCCAGCAGCTTAAGGGACAGGATAATCTCTGGGGCCAACGTCCTGACTTTC,CASSLRDRIISGANVLTF
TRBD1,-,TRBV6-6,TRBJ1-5,TGTGCCAGCAGCCCATCGGACAGGGGGCTAGATCAGCCCCAGCATTTT,CASSPSDRGLDQPQHF
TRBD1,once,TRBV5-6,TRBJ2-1,TGTGCCAGCAGCTTGGAGACAGGGGCCCCCTCCTACAATGAGCAGTTCTTC,CASSLETGAPSYNEQFF
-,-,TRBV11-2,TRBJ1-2,TGTGCCAGCAGCTTAGATACCAACTATGGCTACACCTTC,CASSLDTNYGYTF
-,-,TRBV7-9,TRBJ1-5,TGTGCCAGCAGCACGGACAACAGCAATCAGCCCCAGCATTTT,CASSTDNSNQPQHF
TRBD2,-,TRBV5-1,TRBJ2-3,TGCGCCAGCAGCTTCTTAGCGGGGGGCACGGTATTTTCTAGCACAGATACGCAGTATTTT,CASSFLAGGTVFSSTDTQYF